A selection of T cell receptor beta chains follows, all from one sample in a study of shared clonotypes between healthy human individuals. TCRdb's table, derived via immunoSEQ multiplex PCR, lists solely in-frame clones and lacks some. The table has 950,000 to 1,100,000 clones, more than 60% seen once. Material: memory CD4+ T cells sorted from blood. Receptor source: a man aged 18 to 30 in good health. Each CDR3 is given with its conserved first and last residue. A D gene is named only where the DNA matches it firmly. Clone size is shown for a subset of rows, as once, few, many or a class of expanded clone.

TRBD2,TRBJ2-2,TRBV7-8,-,CASSLGLAGNTGELFF,TGTGCCAGCAGCTTAGGCCTAGCGGGAAACACCGGGGAGCTGTTTTTT
TRBD2,TRBJ2-1,TRBV10-3,-,CAISESGTRLAGGGNEQFF,TGTGCCATCAGTGAGTCGGGGACAAGACTAGCGGGGGGAGGAAATGAGCAGTTCTTC
TRBD1,TRBJ1-2,TRBV15,-,CATSRGTGTENYGYTF,TGTGCCACCAGCAGAGGTACCGGGACAGAGAACTATGGCTACACCTTC
TRBD2,TRBJ2-7,TRBV9,-,CASSVSGSYSYEQYF,TGTGCCAGCAGCGTCAGCGGGAGTTACTCCTACGAGCAGTACTTC
-,TRBJ2-5,TRBV2,-,CASSGEVSETQYF,TGTGCCAGCAGCGGGGAAGTATCAGAGACCCAGTACTTC
-,TRBJ1-3,TRBV12-5,-,CASGSAGRRNTIYF,TGTGCTAGTGGTTCGGCGGGCCGGAGAAACACCATATATTTT
-,TRBJ1-1,TRBV10-3,few,CAIRGGPEAFF,TGTGCCATCAGAGGGGGTCCTGAAGCTTTCTTT
-,TRBJ2-7,TRBV10-2,once,CASRLGGGDYEQYF,TGCGCCAGCAGGCTTGGGGGGGGCGACTACGAGCAGTACTTC
TRBD2,TRBJ2-1,TRBV18,-,CASSRTSGYNEQFF,TGTGCCAGCTCAAGGACTAGCGGATACAATGAGCAGTTCTTC
-,TRBJ1-2,TRBV5-1,-,CASSLGQATPVGYTF,TGCGCCAGCAGCTTGGGGCAGGCCACCCCTGTAGGCTACACCTTC
-,TRBJ1-1,TRBV5-6,-,CASSQGFEAFF,TGTGCCAGCAGCCAGGGGTTCGAAGCTTTCTTT
TRBD2,TRBJ2-7,TRBV18,few,CASSPGGGPSHDF,TGTGCCAGCTCACCAGGCGGGGGGCCGTCTCACGACTTC
-,TRBJ2-5,TRBV5-1,-,CASSLVGRGETQYF,TGCGCCAGCAGCTTGGTTGGGCGGGGAGAGACCCAGTACTTC
TRBD1,TRBJ2-5,TRBV19,once,CASSDRVRETQYF,TGTGCCAGTAGTGACAGGGTGCGGGAGACCCAGTACTTC
-,TRBJ2-5,TRBV7-2,-,CASSSRYSSETQYF,TGTGCCAGCAGCTCCCGCTACTCTTCAGAGACCCAGTACTTC
TRBD1,TRBJ1-6,TRBV6-1,few,CASSAHRTGPRSPLHF,TGTGCCAGCAGTGCACATCGGACAGGGCCCCGATCACCCCTCCACTTT
-,TRBJ1-5,TRBV19,few,CASSINGLDQPQHF,TGTGCCAGTAGTATAAATGGATTGGATCAGCCCCAGCATTTT
TRBD1,TRBJ1-4,TRBV29-1,-,CSVRGGTNEKLFF,TGCAGCGTCAGGGGGGGAACTAATGAAAAACTGTTTTTT
-,TRBJ1-6,TRBV4-3,-,CASSQAPGDYNSPLHF,TGCGCCAGCAGCCAAGCCCCCGGGGACTATAATTCACCCCTCCACTTT
TRBD1,TRBJ2-3,TRBV27,-,CASSVGQGVSTDTQYF,TGTGCCAGCAGTGTAGGACAGGGGGTTAGCACAGATACGCAGTATTTT
TRBD2,TRBJ2-5,TRBV4-2,-,CASSQEVWGGGVQETQYF,TGTGCCAGCAGCCAAGAGGTGTGGGGCGGGGGGGTCCAAGAGACCCAGTACTTC
-,TRBJ2-1,TRBV5-1,-,CASSLWGYSGEQFF,TGCGCCAGCAGTCTCTGGGGGTATAGTGGTGAGCAGTTCTTC
-,TRBJ1-4,TRBV6-5,-,CASSYSRQGEKLFF,TGTGCCAGCAGTTACTCGAGGCAGGGTGAAAAACTGTTTTTT
-,TRBJ2-1,TRBV6-1,-,CASTWVSYNEQFF,TGTGCCAGCACTTGGGTGTCCTACAATGAGCAGTTCTTC
TRBD1,TRBJ1-5,TRBV4-1,few,CASSPKTGGTQPQHF,TGCGCCAGCAGCCCCAAGACAGGGGGCACTCAGCCCCAGCATTTT
-,TRBJ2-3,TRBV11-2,-,CASSLILDTQYF,TGTGCCAGCAGCTTAATTTTAGATACGCAGTATTTT
TRBD2,TRBJ2-6,TRBV6-5,-,CASRPPGLGANVLTF,TGTGCCAGCAGGCCTCCGGGACTAGGGGCCAACGTCCTGACTTTC
-,TRBJ2-5,TRBV5-1,few,CASSLDWGKETQYF,TGCGCCAGCAGCTTGGACTGGGGGAAAGAGACCCAGTACTTC
-,TRBJ1-2,TRBV6-5,-,CASRKQLGGGYTF,TGTGCCAGCAGGAAACAACTGGGGGGTGGCTACACCTTC
TRBD2,TRBJ2-7,TRBV9,few,CASSVGVAGGVEQYF,TGTGCCAGCAGCGTAGGGGTAGCGGGAGGGGTCGAGCAGTACTTC
-,TRBJ1-2,TRBV5-6,-,CASSLRVQGQNYGYTF,TGTGCCAGCAGCTTGCGTGTACAGGGCCAAAACTATGGCTACACCTTC
TRBD1,TRBJ1-5,TRBV15,-,CATSTGDRAQPQHF,TGTGCCACCAGCACCGGGGACAGGGCTCAGCCCCAGCATTTT
-,TRBJ1-2,TRBV18,-,CASSPYGSGYTF,TGTGCCAGCTCACCATACGGGAGTGGCTACACCTTC
TRBD2,TRBJ2-3,TRBV2,-,CASRRLAASTDTQYF,TGTGCCAGCAGGCGACTAGCGGCTAGCACAGATACGCAGTATTTT
TRBD2,TRBJ2-2,TRBV14,-,CASSQLTSVRGGELFF,TGTGCCAGCAGCCAATTAACTAGCGTCCGAGGCGGGGAGCTGTTTTTT
TRBD1,TRBJ1-6,TRBV15,-,CATSRGTGANSPLHF,TGTGCCACCAGCAGAGGGACAGGGGCGAATTCACCCCTCCACTTT
TRBD1,TRBJ1-2,TRBV28,-,CASSGGDRENYGYTF,TGTGCCAGCAGTGGGGGGGACAGGGAAAACTATGGCTACACCTTC